This T cell receptor (beta chain) was sequenced in a study of regulatory T cells in long-lasting Graves disease. General study findings and limits: TRBV28 was favored in persistent disease, as were TRBJ1-2 and TRBJ2-5. Samples came from peripheral blood alone, without thyroid tissue.

Time point meaning: persistent/refractory GD, antithyroid drugs over 5 years with positive TRAb. The authors made the TCR library using RNA they extracted from PBMCs. Sequencing libraries for TCR beta were prepared with iRepertoire HTBI primers and Arm-PCR of CDR3 regions. TCRdb used MiXCR to reprocess the multiplex PCR reads, holding one entry per CDR3 protein. The repertoire holds fewer than 400,000 distinct CDR3 sequences, with 15% to 20% as singletons. The V gene's germline CDR1 is SGHAT and CDR2 FQNNGV. The J segment lost 4 bases and the V segment lost 5 bases, leaving 9 bases of the junction unmatched. This CDR3 comprises 16 residues. This clonotype was recorded at least ten times. Its specificity is not known.

The material sequenced was peripheral blood mononuclear cells (PBMCs), taken when the disease was refractory, from a patient treated with antithyroid drugs. The TCR originated in a female donor with Graves disease. This chain connects TRBV11-2 to TRBJ2-2; 8 nucleotides match TRBD1. The CDR3 protein is CASSRGQGLITGELFF. CDR3 nucleotides: TGTGCCAGCAGCCGTGGACAGGGATTGATCACCGGGGAGCTGTTTTTT.